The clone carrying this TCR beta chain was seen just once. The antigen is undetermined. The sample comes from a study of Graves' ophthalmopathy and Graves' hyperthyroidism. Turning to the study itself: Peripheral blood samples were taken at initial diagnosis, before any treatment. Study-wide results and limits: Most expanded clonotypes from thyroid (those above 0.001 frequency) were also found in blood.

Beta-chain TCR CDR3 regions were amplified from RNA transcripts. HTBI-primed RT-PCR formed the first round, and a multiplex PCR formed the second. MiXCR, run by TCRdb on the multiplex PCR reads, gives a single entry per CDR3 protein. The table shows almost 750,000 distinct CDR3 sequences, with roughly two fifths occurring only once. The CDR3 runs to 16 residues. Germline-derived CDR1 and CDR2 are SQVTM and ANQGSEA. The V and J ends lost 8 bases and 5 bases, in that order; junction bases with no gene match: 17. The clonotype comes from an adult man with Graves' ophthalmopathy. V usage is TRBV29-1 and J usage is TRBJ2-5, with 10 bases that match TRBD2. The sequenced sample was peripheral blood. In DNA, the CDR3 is TGCAGCAGTAACGGACTAGCGGACATCCGAAGGGAGACCCAGTACTTC. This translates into CSSNGLADIRRETQYF.